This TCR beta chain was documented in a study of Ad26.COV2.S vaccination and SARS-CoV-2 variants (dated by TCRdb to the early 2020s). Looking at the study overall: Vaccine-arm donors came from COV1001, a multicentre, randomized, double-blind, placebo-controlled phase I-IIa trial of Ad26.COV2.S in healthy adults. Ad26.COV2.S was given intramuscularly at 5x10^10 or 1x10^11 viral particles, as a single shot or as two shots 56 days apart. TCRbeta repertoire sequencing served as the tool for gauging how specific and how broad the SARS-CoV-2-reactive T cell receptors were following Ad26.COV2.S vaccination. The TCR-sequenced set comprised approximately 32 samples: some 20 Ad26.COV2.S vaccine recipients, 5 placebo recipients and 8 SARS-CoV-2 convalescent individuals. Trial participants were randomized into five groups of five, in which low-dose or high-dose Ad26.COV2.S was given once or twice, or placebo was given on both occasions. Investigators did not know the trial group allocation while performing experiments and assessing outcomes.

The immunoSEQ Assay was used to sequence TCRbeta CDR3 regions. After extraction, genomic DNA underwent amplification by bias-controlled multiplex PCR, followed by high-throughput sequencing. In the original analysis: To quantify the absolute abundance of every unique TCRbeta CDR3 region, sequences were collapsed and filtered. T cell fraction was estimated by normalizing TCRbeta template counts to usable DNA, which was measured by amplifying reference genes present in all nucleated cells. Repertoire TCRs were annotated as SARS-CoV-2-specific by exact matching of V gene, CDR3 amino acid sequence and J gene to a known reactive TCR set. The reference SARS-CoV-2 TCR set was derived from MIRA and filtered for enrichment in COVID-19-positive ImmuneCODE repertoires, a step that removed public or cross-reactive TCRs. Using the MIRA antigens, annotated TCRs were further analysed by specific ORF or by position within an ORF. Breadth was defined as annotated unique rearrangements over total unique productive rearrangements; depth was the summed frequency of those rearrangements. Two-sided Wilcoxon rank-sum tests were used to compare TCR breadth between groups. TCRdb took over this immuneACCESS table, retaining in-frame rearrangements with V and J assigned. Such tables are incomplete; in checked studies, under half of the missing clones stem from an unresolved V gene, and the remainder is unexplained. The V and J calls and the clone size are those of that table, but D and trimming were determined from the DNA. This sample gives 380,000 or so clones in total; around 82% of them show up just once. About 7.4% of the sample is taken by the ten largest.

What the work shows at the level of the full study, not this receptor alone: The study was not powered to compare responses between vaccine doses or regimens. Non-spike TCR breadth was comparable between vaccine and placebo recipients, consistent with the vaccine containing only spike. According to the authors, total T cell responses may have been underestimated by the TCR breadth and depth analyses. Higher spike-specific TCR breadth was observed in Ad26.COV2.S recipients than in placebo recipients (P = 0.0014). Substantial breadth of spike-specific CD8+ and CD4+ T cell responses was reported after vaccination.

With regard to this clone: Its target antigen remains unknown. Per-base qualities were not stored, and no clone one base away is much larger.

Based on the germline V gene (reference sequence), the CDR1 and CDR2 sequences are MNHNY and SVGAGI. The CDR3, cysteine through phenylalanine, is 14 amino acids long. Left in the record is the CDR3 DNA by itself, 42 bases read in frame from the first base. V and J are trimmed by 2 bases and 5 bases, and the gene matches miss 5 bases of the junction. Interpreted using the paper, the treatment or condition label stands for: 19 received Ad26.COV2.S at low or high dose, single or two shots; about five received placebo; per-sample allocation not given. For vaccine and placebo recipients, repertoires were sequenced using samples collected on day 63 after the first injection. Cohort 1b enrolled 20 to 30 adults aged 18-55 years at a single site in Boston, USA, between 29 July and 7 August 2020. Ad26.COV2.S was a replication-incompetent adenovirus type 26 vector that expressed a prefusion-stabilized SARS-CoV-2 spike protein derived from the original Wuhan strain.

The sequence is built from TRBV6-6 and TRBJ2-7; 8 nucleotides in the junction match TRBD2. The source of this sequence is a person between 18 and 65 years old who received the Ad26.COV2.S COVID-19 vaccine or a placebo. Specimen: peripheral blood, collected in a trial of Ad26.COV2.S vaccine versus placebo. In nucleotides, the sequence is TGTGCCAGCAGTTACGGGACTAGAAAGAACGAGCAGTACTTC. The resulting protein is CASSYGTRKNEQYF.